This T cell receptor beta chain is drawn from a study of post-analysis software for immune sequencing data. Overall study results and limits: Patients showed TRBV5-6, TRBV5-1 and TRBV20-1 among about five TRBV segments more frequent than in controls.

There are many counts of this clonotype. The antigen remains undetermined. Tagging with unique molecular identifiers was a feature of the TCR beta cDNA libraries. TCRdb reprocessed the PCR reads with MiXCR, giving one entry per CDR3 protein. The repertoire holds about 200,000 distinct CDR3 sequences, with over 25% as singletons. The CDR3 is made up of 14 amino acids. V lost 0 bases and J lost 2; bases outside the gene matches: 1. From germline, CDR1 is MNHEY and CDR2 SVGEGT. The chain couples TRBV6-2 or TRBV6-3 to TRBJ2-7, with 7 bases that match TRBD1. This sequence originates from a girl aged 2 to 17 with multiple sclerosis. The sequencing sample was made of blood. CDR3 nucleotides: TGTGCCAGCAGTTACTCGACAGGGACCTACGAGCAGTACTTC. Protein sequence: CASSYSTGTYEQYF.